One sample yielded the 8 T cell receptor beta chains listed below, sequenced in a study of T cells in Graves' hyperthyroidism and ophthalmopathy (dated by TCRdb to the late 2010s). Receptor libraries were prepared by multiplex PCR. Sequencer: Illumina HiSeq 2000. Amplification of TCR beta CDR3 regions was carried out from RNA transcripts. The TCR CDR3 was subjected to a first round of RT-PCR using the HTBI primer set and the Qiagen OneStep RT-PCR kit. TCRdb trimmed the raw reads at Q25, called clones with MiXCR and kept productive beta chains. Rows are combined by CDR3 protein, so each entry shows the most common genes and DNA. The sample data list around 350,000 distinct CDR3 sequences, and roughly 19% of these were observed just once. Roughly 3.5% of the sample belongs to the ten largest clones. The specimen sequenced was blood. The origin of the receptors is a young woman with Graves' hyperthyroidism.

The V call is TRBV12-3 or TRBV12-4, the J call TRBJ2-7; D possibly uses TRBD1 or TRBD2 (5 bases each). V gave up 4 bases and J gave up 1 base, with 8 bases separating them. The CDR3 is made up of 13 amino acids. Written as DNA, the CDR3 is TGTGCCAGCAGTTCAGAGGGGTCCTACGAGCAGTACTTC. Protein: CASSSEGSYEQYF.

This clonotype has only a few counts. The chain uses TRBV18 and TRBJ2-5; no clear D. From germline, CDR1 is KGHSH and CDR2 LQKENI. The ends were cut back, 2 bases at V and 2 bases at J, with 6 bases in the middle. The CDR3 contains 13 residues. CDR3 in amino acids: CASSPWAQETQYF. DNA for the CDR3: TGTGCCAGCTCACCATGGGCTCAAGAGACCCAGTACTTC.

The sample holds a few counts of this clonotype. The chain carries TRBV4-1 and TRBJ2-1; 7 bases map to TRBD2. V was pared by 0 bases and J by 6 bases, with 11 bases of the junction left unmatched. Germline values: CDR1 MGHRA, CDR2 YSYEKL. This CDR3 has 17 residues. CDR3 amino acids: CASSQEGAGDFLNEQFF. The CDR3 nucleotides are TGCGCCAGCAGCCAAGAAGGTGCGGGGGACTTCCTCAATGAGCAGTTCTTC.

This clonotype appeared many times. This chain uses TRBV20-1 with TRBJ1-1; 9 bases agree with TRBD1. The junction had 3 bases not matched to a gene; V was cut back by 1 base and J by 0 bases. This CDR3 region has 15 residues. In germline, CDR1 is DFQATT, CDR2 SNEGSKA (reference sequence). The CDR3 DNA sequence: TGCAGTGCTAGAGGCGGGACAGGGATGAACACTGAAGCTTTCTTT. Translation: CSARGGTGMNTEAFF.

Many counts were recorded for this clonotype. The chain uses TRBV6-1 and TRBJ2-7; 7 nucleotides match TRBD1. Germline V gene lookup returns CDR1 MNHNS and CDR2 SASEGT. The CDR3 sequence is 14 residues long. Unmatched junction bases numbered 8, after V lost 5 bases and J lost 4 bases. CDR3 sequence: CASSKTGQVYEQYF. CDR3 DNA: TGTGCCAGCAGTAAGACCGGACAGGTATACGAGCAGTACTTC.

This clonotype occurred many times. In DNA form, the CDR3 reads TGTGCCAGCAGACGAGGGCCTAATGGGGCGGCTTTCTTT. It translates to CASRRGPNGAAFF. The J gene is TRBJ1-1, the V gene TRBV12-3 or TRBV12-4, with a tentative D call TRBD1 (5 bases). Trimming pared 6 bases from V and 11 bases from J, leaving 19 bases between. This CDR3 region has 13 residues.

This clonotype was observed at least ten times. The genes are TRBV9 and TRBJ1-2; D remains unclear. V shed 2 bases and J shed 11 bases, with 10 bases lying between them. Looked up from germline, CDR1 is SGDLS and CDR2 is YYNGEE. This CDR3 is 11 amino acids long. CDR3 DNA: TGTGCCAGCAGCGTGGGTCAAGAGTACACCTTC. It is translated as CASSVGQEYTF.

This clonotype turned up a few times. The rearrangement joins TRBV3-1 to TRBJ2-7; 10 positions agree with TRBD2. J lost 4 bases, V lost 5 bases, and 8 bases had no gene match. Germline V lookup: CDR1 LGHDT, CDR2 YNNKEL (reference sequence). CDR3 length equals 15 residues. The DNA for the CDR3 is TGTGCCAGCAGCTTGAGCGGGGGGGCCGCGTACGAGCAGTACTTC. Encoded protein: CASSLSGGAAYEQYF.